The rows below give T cell receptor beta chains drawn from one sample of a study of blood T cells in healthy people across ages. TCRdb recomputed calls from the 5' RACE reads with MiXCR, one row per CDR3 protein. The repertoire includes 1.5 million to 1.9 million distinct CDR3 sequences, approximately 39% of them detected once, and over 3.5% sits in the top ten. The sequencing sample was made of blood. These receptors all stem from a woman aged 18-35 years in good health. Each CDR3 is given with its conserved first and last residue. Each record gives: J gene, V gene, CDR3 protein.

>TRBJ2-1|TRBV13
CASSFTGTGVYNEQFF
>TRBJ2-7|TRBV9
CASSAADSGGRSYEQYF
>TRBJ1-1|TRBV6-5
CASSDPGRNTEAFF
>TRBJ2-7|TRBV12-3/TRBV12-4
CASSTGPLTLNSYEQYF
>TRBJ2-3|TRBV7-6
CASSLAEAGADTQYF
>TRBJ2-3|TRBV20-1
CSALHRGASTDTQYF
>TRBJ2-1|TRBV5-1
CASSILAGGNYNEQFF
>TRBJ1-3|TRBV4-1
CASSQEGSSGNTIYF
>TRBJ1-3|TRBV6-6
CASNGAGNSGNTIYF
>TRBJ1-3|TRBV12-3/TRBV12-4
CASNLGNTIYF
>TRBJ1-2|TRBV20-1
CSARQGSIGYTF
>TRBJ2-3|TRBV9
CASSVEGGGDLTDTQYF
>TRBJ2-3|TRBV7-9
CASRTSAASTDTQYF
>TRBJ2-5|TRBV28
CASSPSEFWTWVETQYF
>TRBJ1-2|TRBV5-4
CASSGGRAASYGYTF
>TRBJ2-3|TRBV20-1
CSANSGQDTQYF
>TRBJ2-1|TRBV6-2/TRBV6-3
CASSPRFKRGDNEQFF
>TRBJ1-1|TRBV10-3
CAISDPARRNTEAFF
>TRBJ2-7|TRBV27
CASSLVATSEQYF
>TRBJ1-2|TRBV2
CASIFTGIDYGYTF
>TRBJ2-3|TRBV14
CASSQPGLAGGPGVRDTQYF
>TRBJ2-7|TRBV20-1
CSARAPPGTTYEQYF
>TRBJ1-1|TRBV6-2/TRBV6-3
CASSSQAWGTEAFF
>TRBJ1-2|TRBV12-3/TRBV12-4
CASSLDHAAYGYTF
>TRBJ1-1|TRBV2
CASSDLRMANTEAFF
>TRBJ1-1|TRBV3-1
CASSPQHGAATEAFF
>TRBJ2-7|TRBV2
CASSALFGSSYNEQYF
>TRBJ2-5|TRBV24-1
CATSDPAAGGPGETQYF
>TRBJ2-5|TRBV20-1
CSATGAGGEETQYF
>.|TRBV4-1
CASSSRLAGEKETQYF
>TRBJ2-1|TRBV5-1
CASSLVPSRGLAYNEQFF
>TRBJ2-7|TRBV5-1
CASSLGIRLDRDNEQYF